The 25 T cell receptor beta chains listed next were all sequenced from one sample in a study of OX40 agonist ivuxolimab in advanced cancers. Method: immunoSEQ multiplex PCR; TCRdb's copy keeps in-frame clones and lacks some. The sample holds fewer than 50,000 clones; about 80% are singletons and the top ten take almost 10%. The sequencing here drew on CD4+ or CD8+ T cells sorted from blood, taken in a trial of the OX40 agonist ivuxolimab. The receptors shown here come from an adult with an advanced solid tumor such as melanoma, head and neck, liver or kidney cancer.

This clone was counted once. V is TRBV28 and J is TRBJ2-3; no definite D call. Germline V gives CDR1 MDHEN, CDR2 SYDVKM. This CDR3 region has 13 residues. The ends were cut back, 4 bases at V and 2 bases at J, with 7 bases in the middle. The CDR3 spells CASSYVPTDTQYF. The CDR3 DNA reads TGTGCCAGCAGTTACGTCCCCACAGATACGCAGTATTTT.

This chain uses TRBV7-3 with TRBJ2-3, with a weak D call TRBD1 (5 bases). The V gene lost 5 bases and the J gene lost 9 bases, with 15 bases spanning the gap. Germline values: CDR1 SGHTA, CDR2 FQGTGA. This CDR3 region has 13 residues. The CDR3 DNA is TGTGCCAGCAGCCCATTCTTAGGGGAAACGCAGTATTTT. It codes for CASSPFLGETQYF. Full variable domain (outside the CDR3, taken from reference TRBV7-3 and TRBJ2-3): GAGVSQTPSNKVTEKGKYVELRCDPISGHTALYWYRQSLGQGPEFLIYFQGTGAADDSGLPNDRFFAVRPEGSVSTLKIQRTERGDSAVYLCASSPFLGETQYFGPGTRLTVL.

The chain couples TRBV7-8 to TRBJ2-1; TRBD1 might be the D (5 bases). This CDR3 spans 14 amino acids. V was clipped by 5 bases and J by 8 bases, with 16 bases between them. Germline V gene data show CDR1 as SGHVS and CDR2 as FQNEAQ. The CDR3 DNA reads TGTGCCAGCAGCCCCGATTCAGGGTACGATGAGCAGTTCTTC. Its protein product is CASSPDSGYDEQFF.

V and J are TRBV6-5 and TRBJ2-1; D remains ambiguous. Trimming left V 0 bases short and J 5 bases short, with 8 bases between. Germline-derived CDR1 and CDR2 are MNHEY and SVGAGI. The CDR3 totals 14 residues. The CDR3, as DNA: TGTGCCAGCAGTTACTCGAACCTGAACAATGAGCAGTTCTTC. It encodes CASSYSNLNNEQFF.

In its sample, this clone was seen once. The chain uses TRBV5-6 and TRBJ2-5; D ambiguous. Germline V gene data show CDR1 as SGHDT and CDR2 as YYEEEE. This CDR3 is 12 amino acids long. The ends were cut back, 2 bases at V and 3 bases at J, with 5 bases in the middle. This CDR3 reads CASSLVEETQYF. The CDR3, as DNA: TGTGCCAGCAGCTTAGTTGAAGAGACCCAGTACTTC.

V is TRBV12-2 and J is TRBJ2-2; the table's D call, TRBD2, has no DNA check behind it. TRBV12-2 is classified as a pseudogene. This CDR3 has 17 amino acids. CDR3 region: CASRLVPGEGNAGELFF. The CDR3 region has the DNA TGTGCAAGTCGCTTAGTCCCTGGGGAGGGCAATGCCGGGGAGCTGTTTTTT.

The J gene is TRBJ2-4, the V gene TRBV5-6, with TRBD2 matching over 15 bases. CDR3 length: 18 residues. The V segment lost 4 bases and the J segment 0 bases; nucleotides outside the gene matches: 5. Germline lookup yields CDR1 SGHDT and CDR2 YYEEEE. The CDR3 reads CASSPGLAGGRAKNIQYF. CDR3 in DNA: TGTGCCAGCAGCCCCGGACTAGCGGGAGGGCGAGCCAAAAACATTCAGTACTTC.

V is TRBV7-2 and J is TRBJ2-5; D perhaps matches TRBD1 (5 bases). This CDR3 region has 13 residues. The V gene's germline CDR1 is SGHTA and CDR2 FQGNSA. Between the trimmed V and J ends, which lost 5 bases and 4 bases, there was a span of 11 bases. CDR3 in DNA: TGTGCCAGCAGCCCCCACCAGGGAGAGACCCAGTACTTC. Translating gives CASSPHQGETQYF. The whole variable domain, filled in from reference TRBV7-2 and TRBJ2-5, reads GAGVSQSPSNKVTEKGKDVELRCDPISGHTALYWYRQSLGQGLEFLIYFQGNSAPDKSGLPSDRFSAERTGGSVSTLTIQRTQQEDSAVYLCASSPHQGETQYFGPGTRLLVL.

The V call is TRBV6-5, the J call TRBJ2-2; D is undetermined. Deletions cut 5 bases from V and 3 bases from J, with 4 bases between. This CDR3 has 12 residues. Per germline, CDR1 MNHEY and CDR2 SVGAGI. This CDR3 reads CASSKDTGELFF. In DNA, the CDR3 is TGTGCCAGCAGTAAGGACACCGGGGAGCTGTTTTTT.

This clone was seen more than once but under ten times. The genes are TRBV30 and TRBJ1-6; 11 nucleotides align to TRBD1. Trimming at V came to 2 bases and at J to 10 bases, leaving 7 bases not matched to a gene. Germline lookup yields CDR1 GTSNPN and CDR2 SVGIG (reference sequence). The CDR3 is 15 residues long. The CDR3 reads CAWSPPGQGGSPLHF. CDR3 in DNA: TGTGCCTGGAGTCCACCGGGACAGGGGGGCTCACCCCTCCACTTT.

The J gene is TRBJ2-3, the V gene TRBV7-9; TRBD1 might be the D (5 bases). Per the germline V gene, CDR1 is SEHNR and CDR2 is FQNEAQ (reference sequence). The germline V and J ends were trimmed by 2 bases and 4 bases, with 7 bases remaining between them. There are 13 residues in the CDR3. The CDR3 nucleotides are TGTGCCAGCAGCTTACAGGGCGCAGATACGCAGTATTTT. Protein product: CASSLQGADTQYF.

The chain has TRBV30 and TRBJ2-3, with a tentative D call TRBD2 (5 bases). This CDR3 is built from 15 residues. Germline V CDR1 and CDR2: GTSNPN, SVGIG (reference sequence). The V gene lost 3 bases and the J gene lost 4 bases, with 17 bases spanning the gap. CDR3 coding DNA: TGTGCCTGGAGCCCCTTCCGAGAGGAGGCAGATACGCAGTATTTT. Protein: CAWSPFREEADTQYF.

By share of the sample, this clone is medium-sized. The V gene is TRBV10-1, the J gene TRBJ1-3, with 11 bases lining up with TRBD1. This CDR3 spans 19 amino acids. Germline values: CDR1 WNHNN, CDR2 SYGVQD (reference sequence). J lost 6 bases, V lost 7 bases, and 20 bases had no gene match. The CDR3 coding sequence is TGCGCCAGCACCCCCCCTGGGGACAGGGGGACTAGGAGAGTAAACACCATATATTTT. As protein: CASTPPGDRGTRRVNTIYF.

The CDR3 sequence is CASSQLPRGASGNTIYF. The CDR3 DNA sequence: TGCGCCAGCAGTCAACTCCCCCGGGGGGCAAGTGGAAACACCATATATTTT. The genes are TRBV23-1 and TRBJ1-3; D is possibly TRBD1 (6 bases). TRBV23-1 qualifies as an ORF whose function is uncertain. The CDR3 extends over 17 amino acids. The ends were cut back, 2 bases at V and 3 bases at J, with 17 bases in the middle.

This clone was observed a few times. CDR3 in DNA: TGCGCCAGCAGCTTCGAGGGGTCAGGGGAGCAGTTCTTC. Translation gives CASSFEGSGEQFF. The rearrangement links TRBV5-1 to TRBJ2-1, with D perhaps matching TRBD1 or TRBD2 (5 bases each). The CDR3 contains 13 residues. Per germline, CDR1 SGHRS and CDR2 YFSETQ. The V gene lost 2 bases and the J gene lost 10 bases, with 13 bases spanning the gap.

V and J are TRBV7-9 and TRBJ2-7; D uncertain. The CDR3 length is 13 residues. CDR1 and CDR2 from the germline V gene are SEHNR and FQNEAQ (reference sequence). V lost 0 bases and J lost 5, with 8 bases in between. This CDR3 reads CASSLAGYDEQYF. In DNA, the CDR3 is TGTGCCAGCAGCTTAGCCGGGTACGACGAGCAGTACTTC.

This chain links TRBV23-1 with TRBJ1-1; the D gene is possibly TRBD1 (5 bases). TRBV23-1 carries the ORF label, with uncertain function. Trimming cost V 3 bases and J 7 bases, with 15 bases left between them. The CDR3 sequence is 14 residues long. Written as DNA, the CDR3 is TGCGCCAGCAGTCATCCCGGTAGGGGTAGTGAAGCTTTCTTT. Encoded protein: CASSHPGRGSEAFF.

By sample share, this clone is large. The chain carries TRBV19 and TRBJ2-7; TRBD1 or TRBD2 may be the D gene (5 bases each). In germline, CDR1 is LNHDA, CDR2 SQIVND (reference sequence). The V and J ends lost 6 bases and 8 bases respectively, with 20 bases between them. The CDR3 is 14 amino acids. The CDR3: CASSGAGTNTKQYF. CDR3 nucleotides: TGTGCCAGTAGCGGGGCCGGGACGAATACGAAGCAGTACTTC.

The chain carries TRBV2 and TRBJ2-3, with 8 bases fitting TRBD2. Germline lookup yields CDR1 SNHLY and CDR2 FYNNEI. J lost 2 bases, V lost 2 bases, and 12 bases had no gene match. This CDR3 spans 18 amino acids. This chain's CDR3 is CASSETSFAGGHTDTQYF. The CDR3 nucleotides read TGTGCCAGCAGTGAAACATCCTTTGCGGGGGGACACACAGATACGCAGTATTTT.

This clone has just a few counts. One junction end disagrees with the germline gene, perhaps due to a read error. This chain links TRBV6-5 with TRBJ2-4; D ambiguous. Germline V lookup: CDR1 MNHEY, CDR2 SVGAGI. The CDR3 totals 15 residues. The CDR3 reads CASSYSRFGHQSLLF. The CDR3 nucleotides are TGTGCCAGCAGTTACTCGAGGTTCGGGCATCAAAGCCTTCTCTTC.

This clone occurred once. This sequence joins TRBV28 and TRBJ1-4; D is uncertain. CDR1 is MDHEN, CDR2 SYDVKM, per germline. The CDR3 is made up of 15 amino acids. The germline V and J ends were trimmed by 4 bases and 3 bases, with 12 bases remaining between them. CDR3 protein: CASSSGVGPNEKLFF. Written as DNA, the CDR3 is TGTGCCAGCAGTTCAGGAGTAGGGCCTAATGAAAAACTGTTTTTT.

The V gene is TRBV7-6, the J gene TRBJ2-2, with TRBD2 matching over 10 bases. Trimming at V came to 5 bases and at J to 5 bases, leaving 5 bases not matched to a gene. CDR1 and CDR2 (germline): SGHVS, FNYEAQ. CDR3 length: 15 amino acids. CDR3 region: CASSQLAGYTGELFF. DNA of the CDR3: TGTGCCAGCAGCCAACTAGCGGGATATACCGGGGAGCTGTTTTTT.

The V and J genes are TRBV21-1 and TRBJ1-4; the D call TRBD1 from the table was never checked on the DNA. TRBV21-1 is tagged as a pseudogene. The CDR3 consists of 14 residues. The CDR3 nucleotides are TGTGCCAGCAGCAAAGTCACAGGGGGAGAAAAACTGTTTTTT. It translates to CASSKVTGGEKLFF.

V gene TRBV18 combines with J gene TRBJ2-6; 8 nucleotides align to TRBD1. The V gene's germline CDR1 is KGHSH and CDR2 LQKENI. Germline trimming cut 1 base from V and 0 bases from J; bases unmatched to any gene: 11. CDR3 length: 20 residues. The DNA of the CDR3 is TGTGCCAGCTCACCACTCCCCTCGACAGGGGCGTACTCTGGGGCCAACGTCCTGACTTTC. Protein: CASSPLPSTGAYSGANVLTF.

The rearrangement uses TRBV7-3 and TRBJ1-2; 12 nucleotides agree with TRBD1. Germline V gene lookup returns CDR1 SGHTA and CDR2 FQGTGA. The V and J ends lost 5 bases and 5 bases, in that order; junction bases with no gene match: 9. The CDR3 loop spans 16 amino acids. Here the CDR3 reads CASSQDGTGGGYGYTF. The CDR3 coding sequence is TGTGCCAGCAGCCAAGACGGGACAGGGGGCGGTTATGGCTACACCTTC.